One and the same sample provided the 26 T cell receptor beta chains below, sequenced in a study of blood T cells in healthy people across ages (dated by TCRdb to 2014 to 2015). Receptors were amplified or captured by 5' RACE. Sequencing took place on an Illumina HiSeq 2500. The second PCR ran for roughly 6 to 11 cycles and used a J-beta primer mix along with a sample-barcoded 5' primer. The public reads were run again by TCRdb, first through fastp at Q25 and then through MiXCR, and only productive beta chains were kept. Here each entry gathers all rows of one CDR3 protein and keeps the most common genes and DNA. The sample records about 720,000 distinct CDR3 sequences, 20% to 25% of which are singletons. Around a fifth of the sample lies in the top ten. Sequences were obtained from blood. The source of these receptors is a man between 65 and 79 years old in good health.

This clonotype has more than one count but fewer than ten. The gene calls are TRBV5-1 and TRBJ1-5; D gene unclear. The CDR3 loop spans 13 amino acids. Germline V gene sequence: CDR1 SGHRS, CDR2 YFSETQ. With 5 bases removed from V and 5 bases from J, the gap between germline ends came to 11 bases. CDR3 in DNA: TGCGCCAGCAGTTCGGGGTTTGATCAGCCCCAGCATTTT. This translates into CASSSGFDQPQHF.

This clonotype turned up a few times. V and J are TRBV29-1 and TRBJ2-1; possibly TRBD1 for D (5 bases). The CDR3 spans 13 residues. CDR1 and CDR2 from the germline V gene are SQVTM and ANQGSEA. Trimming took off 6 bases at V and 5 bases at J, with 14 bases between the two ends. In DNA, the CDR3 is TGCAGCGTATTAGACAGCTACAACAATGAGCAGTTCTTC. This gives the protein CSVLDSYNNEQFF.

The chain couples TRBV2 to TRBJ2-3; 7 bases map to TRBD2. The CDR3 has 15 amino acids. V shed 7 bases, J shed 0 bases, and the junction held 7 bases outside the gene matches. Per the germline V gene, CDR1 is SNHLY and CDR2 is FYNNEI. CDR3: CASKTSDSSTDTQYF. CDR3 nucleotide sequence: TGTGCCAGCAAAACTAGCGACTCTAGCACAGATACGCAGTATTTT.

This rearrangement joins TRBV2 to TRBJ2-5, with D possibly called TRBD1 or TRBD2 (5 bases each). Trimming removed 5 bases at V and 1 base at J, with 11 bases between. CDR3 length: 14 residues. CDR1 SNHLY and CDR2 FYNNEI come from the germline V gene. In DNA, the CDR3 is TGTGCCAGCAGTCGGGACGCATCCCAAGAGACCCAGTACTTC. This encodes CASSRDASQETQYF. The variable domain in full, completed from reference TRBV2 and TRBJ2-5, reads EPEVTQTPSHQVTQMGQEVILRCVPISNHLYFYWYRQILGQKVEFLVSFYNNEISEKSEIFDDQFSVERPDGSNFTLKIRSTKLEDSAMYFCASSRDASQETQYFGPGTRLLVL.

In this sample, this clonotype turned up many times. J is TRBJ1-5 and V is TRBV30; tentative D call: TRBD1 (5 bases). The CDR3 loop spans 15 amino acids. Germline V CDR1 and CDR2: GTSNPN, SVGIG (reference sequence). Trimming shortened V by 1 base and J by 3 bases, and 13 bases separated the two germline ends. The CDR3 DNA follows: TGTGCCTGGAGTGACGGGACTTTAGTCAATCAGCCCCAGCATTTT. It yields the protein CAWSDGTLVNQPQHF. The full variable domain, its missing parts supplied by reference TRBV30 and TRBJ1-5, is SQTIHQWPATLVQPVGSPLSLECTVEGTSNPNLYWYRQAAGRGLQLLFYSVGIGQISSEVPQNLSASRPQDRQFILSSKKLLLSDSGFYLCAWSDGTLVNQPQHFGDGTRLSIL.

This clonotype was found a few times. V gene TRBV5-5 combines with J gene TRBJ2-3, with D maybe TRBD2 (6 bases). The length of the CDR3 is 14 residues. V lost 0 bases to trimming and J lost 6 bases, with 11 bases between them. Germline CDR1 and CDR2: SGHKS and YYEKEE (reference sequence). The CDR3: CASSLGRAGDTQYF. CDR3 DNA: TGTGCCAGCAGCTTGGGGCGGGCGGGGGATACGCAGTATTTT.

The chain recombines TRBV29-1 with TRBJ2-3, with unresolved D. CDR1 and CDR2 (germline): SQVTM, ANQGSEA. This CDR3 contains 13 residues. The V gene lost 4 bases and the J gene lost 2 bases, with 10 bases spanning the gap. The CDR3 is CSVGHGFTDTQYF. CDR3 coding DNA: TGCAGCGTTGGGCACGGTTTCACAGATACGCAGTATTTT.

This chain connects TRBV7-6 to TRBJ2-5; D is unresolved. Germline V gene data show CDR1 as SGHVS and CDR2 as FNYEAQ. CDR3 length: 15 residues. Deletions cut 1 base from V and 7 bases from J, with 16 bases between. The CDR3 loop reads CASSLEEAHGLTQYF. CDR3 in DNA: TGTGCCAGCAGCTTAGAAGAAGCTCACGGGCTGACCCAGTACTTC.

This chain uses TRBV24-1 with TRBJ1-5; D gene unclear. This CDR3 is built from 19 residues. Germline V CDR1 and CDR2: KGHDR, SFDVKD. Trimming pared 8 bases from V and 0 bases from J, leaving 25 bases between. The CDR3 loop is CATISYCDGPLYSNQPQHF. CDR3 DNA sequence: TGTGCCACCATTAGCTACTGTGACGGTCCCCTTTATAGCAATCAGCCCCAGCATTTT.

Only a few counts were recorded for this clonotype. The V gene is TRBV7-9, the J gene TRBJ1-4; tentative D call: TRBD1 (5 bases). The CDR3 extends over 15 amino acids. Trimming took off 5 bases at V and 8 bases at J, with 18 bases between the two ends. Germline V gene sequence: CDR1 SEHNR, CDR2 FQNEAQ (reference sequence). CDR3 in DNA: TGTGCCAGCAGCCTCCGTGAAGGGGAATCCGAAAAACTGTTTTTT. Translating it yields CASSLREGESEKLFF.

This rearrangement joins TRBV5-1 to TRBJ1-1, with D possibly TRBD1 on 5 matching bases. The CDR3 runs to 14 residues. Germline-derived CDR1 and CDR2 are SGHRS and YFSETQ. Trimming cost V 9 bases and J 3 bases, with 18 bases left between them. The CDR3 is CANHAQGVDTEAFF. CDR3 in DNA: TGCGCCAACCATGCGCAGGGCGTAGACACTGAAGCTTTCTTT.

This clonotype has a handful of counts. The CDR3 spells CASVAGGMNTEAFF. Here the CDR3 DNA reads TGTGCCAGCGTAGCCGGCGGGATGAACACTGAAGCTTTCTTT. The chain is built from TRBV7-9 and TRBJ1-1; no clear D. The V gene's germline CDR1 is SEHNR and CDR2 FQNEAQ (reference sequence). There are 14 residues in the CDR3. Between the trimmed V and J ends, which lost 8 bases and 0 bases, there was a span of 13 bases.

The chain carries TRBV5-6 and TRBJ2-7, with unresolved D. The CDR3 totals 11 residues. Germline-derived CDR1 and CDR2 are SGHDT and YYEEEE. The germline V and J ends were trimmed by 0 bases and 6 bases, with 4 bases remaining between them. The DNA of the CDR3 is TGTGCCAGCAGCTTGGAGTTCGAGCAGTACTTC. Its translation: CASSLEFEQYF.

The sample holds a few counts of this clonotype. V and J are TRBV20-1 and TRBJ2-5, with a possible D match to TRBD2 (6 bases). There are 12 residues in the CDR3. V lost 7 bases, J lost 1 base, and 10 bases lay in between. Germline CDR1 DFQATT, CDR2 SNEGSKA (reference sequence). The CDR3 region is CSERTIQETQYF. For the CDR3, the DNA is TGCAGTGAACGGACTATCCAAGAGACCCAGTACTTC.

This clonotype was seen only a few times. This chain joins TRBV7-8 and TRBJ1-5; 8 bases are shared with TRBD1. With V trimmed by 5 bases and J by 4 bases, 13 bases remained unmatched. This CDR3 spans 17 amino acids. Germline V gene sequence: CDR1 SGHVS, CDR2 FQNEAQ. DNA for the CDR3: TGTGCCAGCAGCCAACGTTCACGGACAGGGCGGAATCAGCCCCAGCATTTT. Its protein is CASSQRSRTGRNQPQHF.

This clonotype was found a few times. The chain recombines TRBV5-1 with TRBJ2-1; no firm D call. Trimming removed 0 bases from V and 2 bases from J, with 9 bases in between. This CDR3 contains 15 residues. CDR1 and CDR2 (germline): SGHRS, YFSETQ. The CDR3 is CASSLGPVAYNEQFF. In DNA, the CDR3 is TGCGCCAGCAGCTTGGGCCCGGTGGCCTACAATGAGCAGTTCTTC.

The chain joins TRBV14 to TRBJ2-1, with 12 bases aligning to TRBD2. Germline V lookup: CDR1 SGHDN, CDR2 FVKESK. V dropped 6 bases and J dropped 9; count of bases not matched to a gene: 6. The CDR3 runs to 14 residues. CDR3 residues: CASSRLAGVSEQFF. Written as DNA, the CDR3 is TGTGCCAGCAGTCGACTAGCGGGAGTTTCTGAGCAGTTCTTC. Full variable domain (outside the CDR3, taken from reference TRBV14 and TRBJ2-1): EAGVTQFPSHSVIEKGQTVTLRCDPISGHDNLYWYRRVMGKEIKFLLHFVKESKQDESGMPNNRFLAERTGGTYSTLKVQPAELEDSGVYFCASSRLAGVSEQFFGPGTRLTVL.

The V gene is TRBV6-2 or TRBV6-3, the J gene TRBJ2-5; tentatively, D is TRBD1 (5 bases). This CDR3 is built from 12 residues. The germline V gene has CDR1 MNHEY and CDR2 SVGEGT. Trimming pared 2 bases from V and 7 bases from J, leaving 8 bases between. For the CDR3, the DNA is TGTGCCAGCAGTTACCTAGGGGCGACCCAGTACTTC. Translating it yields CASSYLGATQYF.

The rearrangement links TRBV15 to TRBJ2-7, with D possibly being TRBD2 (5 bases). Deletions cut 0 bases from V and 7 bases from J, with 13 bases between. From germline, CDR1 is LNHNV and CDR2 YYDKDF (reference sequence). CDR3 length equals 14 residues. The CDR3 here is CATSRDVGAVEQYF. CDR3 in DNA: TGTGCCACCAGCAGAGACGTTGGAGCGGTTGAGCAGTACTTC.

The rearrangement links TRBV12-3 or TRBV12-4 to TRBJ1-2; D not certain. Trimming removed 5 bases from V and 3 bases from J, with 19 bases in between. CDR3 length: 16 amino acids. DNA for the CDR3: TGTGCCAGCAGTCAACAGCCATCTGACAAGTACTATGGCTACACCTTC. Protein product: CASSQQPSDKYYGYTF.

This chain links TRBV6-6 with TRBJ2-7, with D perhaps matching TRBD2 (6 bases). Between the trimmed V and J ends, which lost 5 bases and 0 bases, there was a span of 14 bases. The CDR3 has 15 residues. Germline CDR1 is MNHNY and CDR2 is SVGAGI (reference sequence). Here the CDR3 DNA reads TGTGCCAGCAGTACAGGACTACTGAGCTCCTACGAGCAGTACTTC. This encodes CASSTGLLSSYEQYF.

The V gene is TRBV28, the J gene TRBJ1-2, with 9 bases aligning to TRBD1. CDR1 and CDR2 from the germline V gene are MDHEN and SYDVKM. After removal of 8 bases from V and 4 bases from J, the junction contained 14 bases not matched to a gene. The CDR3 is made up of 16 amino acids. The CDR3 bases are TGTGCCAGCTTGTCCTTCGGGACAGGGCGGGGCTATGGCTACACCTTC. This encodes CASLSFGTGRGYGYTF.

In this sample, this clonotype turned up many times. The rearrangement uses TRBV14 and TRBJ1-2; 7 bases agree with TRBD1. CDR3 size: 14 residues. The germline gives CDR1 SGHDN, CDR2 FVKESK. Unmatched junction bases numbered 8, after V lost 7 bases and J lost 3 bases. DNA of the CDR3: TGTGCCAGCACCCCAGGGGGTCCATACTATGGCTACACCTTC. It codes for CASTPGGPYYGYTF.

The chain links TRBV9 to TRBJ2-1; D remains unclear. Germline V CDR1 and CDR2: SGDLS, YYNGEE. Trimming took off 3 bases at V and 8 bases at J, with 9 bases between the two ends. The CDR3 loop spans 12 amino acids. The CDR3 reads CASSAVVYEQFF. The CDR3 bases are TGTGCCAGCAGCGCAGTCGTCTATGAGCAGTTCTTC. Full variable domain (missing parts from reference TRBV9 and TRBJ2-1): DSGVTQTPKHLITATGQRVTLRCSPRSGDLSVYWYQQSLDQGLQFLIQYYNGEERAKGNILERFSAQQFPDLHSELNLSSLELGDSALYFCASSAVVYEQFFGPGTRLTVL.

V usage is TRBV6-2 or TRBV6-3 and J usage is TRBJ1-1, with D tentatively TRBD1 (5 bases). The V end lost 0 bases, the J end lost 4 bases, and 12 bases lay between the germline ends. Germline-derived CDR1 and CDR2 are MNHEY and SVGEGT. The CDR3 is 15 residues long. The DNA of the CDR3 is TGTGCCAGCAGTTACTCGAACTTCGGGGGCACTGAAGCTTTCTTT. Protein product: CASSYSNFGGTEAFF.

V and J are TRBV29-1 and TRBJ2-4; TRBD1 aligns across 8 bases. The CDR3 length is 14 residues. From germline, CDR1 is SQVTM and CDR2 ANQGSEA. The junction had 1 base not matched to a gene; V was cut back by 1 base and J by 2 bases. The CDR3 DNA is TGCAGCGTTGAAGGGACAGGGACCAAAAACATTCAGTACTTC. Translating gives CSVEGTGTKNIQYF.